This TCR beta chain was profiled in a study of T cells in Graves' hyperthyroidism and ophthalmopathy (dated by TCRdb to the late 2010s). For context, the study as a whole: Peripheral blood samples were taken at the time of initial diagnosis, prior to any treatment. The paper reports TCR Vbeta CDR3 sequencing of 140 or so peripheral blood samples: some 44 ophthalmopathy, fewer than 85 hyperthyroidism and 17 progressor patients. Thyroid tissue and blood T-cell repertoires from six Graves' hyperthyroidism patients were also compared in the study. Prospective prediction of ophthalmopathy was tested in an independent validation cohort consisting of about 20 hyperthyroidism patients and approximately 16 patients who later progressed to ophthalmopathy. After sampling, hyperthyroidism patients received methimazole starting at 30 mg daily, and ophthalmopathy patients received high-dose intravenous methylprednisolone. A discovery cohort of around 98 patients, roughly 45 with Graves' ophthalmopathy and 55 to 65 with stable Graves' hyperthyroidism, was used to find distinguishing TCR V-J signatures. The 100 or so discovery patients were divided at random into training and test sets in a 7:3 ratio.

TCR beta CDR3 regions were amplified from RNA transcripts. The TCR CDR3 was subjected to a first round of RT-PCR using the HTBI primer set and the Qiagen OneStep RT-PCR kit. Libraries were constructed in a second round of multiplex PCR, after which size selection and purification were carried out. Paired-end sequencing of the libraries was performed with 100 bp reads on an Illumina HiSeq2000. The paper's data handling went like this. Raw data were processed with SOAPnuke, discarding reads with adapters, uncalled bases, mean Phred below 15, or no exact constant-primer or identifier match. High-quality paired reads were merged using COPE v1.2.5, and each unique nucleotide sequence was defined as a clonotype. MiTCR v1.1 was used to align the clonotypes against IMGT TRBV, TRBD and TRBJ reference segments. Analysis was restricted to V-J combinations with a frequency above 0.0001, which covered 99% to 99.2% of repertoires. The TCS score was defined as the ratio of F50 (clonal expansion) to E x V (chaos), calculated using BLOSUM62-based TCRdist between CDR3 peptides within each V-J. Welch's t-statistics and random forest reduced just over 500 V-J features to roughly 13, which were used in a naive Bayes classifier (R e1071). TCRdb ran its own pipeline on the public reads, namely fastp trimming at Q25 and MiXCR clone calling, and kept in-frame beta chains. Records with the same CDR3 protein are collapsed into one entry carrying the most frequent genes and DNA. The V and J calls, along with clone size, are taken from TCRdb and not from the paper's own processing. Present in this sample are 490,000 or so distinct CDR3 sequences, approximately 20% of which were seen just once. The biggest ten clones account for 47% of the sample.

The V and J ends are trimmed by 4 bases and 0 bases, leaving 12 bases between them. The CDR3 measures 14 amino acids from cysteine to phenylalanine. Only CDR3 DNA is held: 42 bases, read in frame from base 1. Via the germline V gene, CDR1 is SQVTM and CDR2 ANQGSEA. In the ophthalmopathy patients, disease was moderately to severely active, with a Clinical Activity Score of 3 or more, a NOSPECS grade of 4 or more, and a duration of less than 3 months. The study excluded patients with uncontrolled infections, other autoimmune diseases, pregnancy or lactation. Diagnoses were based on clinical symptoms, serum thyroxine and TRAb, thyroid ultrasound and orbital computed tomography. PBMCs were separated from roughly 9.6 ml of fresh peripheral blood using Ficoll-Paque density gradient centrifugation. Trizol reagent was used to extract total RNA, and RNA quality was then checked on an Agilent 2100 Bioanalyzer.

What the authors observed across the whole study: Sample size was not statistically predetermined, and blinding of investigators to group allocation was not performed. A model built on a 13 V-J signature distinguished ophthalmopathy from stable hyperthyroidism, reaching around 88% sensitivity and approximately 83% specificity in cross-validation and 80%/75% in testing. In validation, the model predicted progression to ophthalmopathy with over 65% sensitivity and approximately 74% specificity, a median of about 6 months before onset. Most expanded thyroid clonotypes (frequency above 0.001) were also detected in blood, a finding suggesting that blood repertoires may reflect thyroid immune responses.

In regard to this clonotype: Its specific antigen is unknown. No base quality information exists; no much larger clone differs at one position.

Here the chain combines TRBV29-1 and TRBJ1-2, and the D gene may be TRBD1, 5 bases matching. This clonotype originated in a man in his forties or fifties with Graves' ophthalmopathy. The specimen sequenced was blood. In nucleotides, the sequence is TGCAGCGTTGGGGGGACGGTTGCTAACTATGGCTACACCTTC. Translated, this gives CSVGGTVANYGYTF.